A single sample is the source of the 22 T cell receptor beta chains below, sequenced in a study of blood T cell repertoires in COVID-19. Using immunoSEQ multiplex PCR, the repertoire was profiled, and TCRdb retains in-frame clones only, with some absent. This table has about 210,000 clones, 84% appearing once. Sequenced sample: peripheral blood. Every receptor here comes from a woman between 50 and 59 years old with active or convalescent COVID-19.

The chain links TRBV10-1 to TRBJ1-2, with TRBD1 matching 10 bases. This CDR3 region has 15 residues. J gave up 4 bases and V 3 bases, and 5 bases lay outside the gene matches. The germline V gene has CDR1 WNHNN and CDR2 SYGVQD (reference sequence). The CDR3 region has the DNA TGCGCCAGCAGTGATCCCGGACAGGGGGTCTATGGCTACACCTTC. This sequence encodes CASSDPGQGVYGYTF.

This chain links TRBV27 with TRBJ1-2; D is possibly TRBD1 (5 bases). CDR1 is MNHEY, CDR2 SMNVEV, per germline (reference sequence). Deletions cut 5 bases from V and 1 base from J, with 14 bases between. The CDR3 is 15 residues long. The CDR3 sequence: CASSTQGRGNYGYTF. DNA for the CDR3: TGTGCCAGCAGTACCCAGGGTAGGGGTAACTATGGCTACACCTTC.

The chain carries TRBV6-5 and TRBJ1-2; unclear D gene. Germline values: CDR1 MNHEY, CDR2 SVGAGI. V shed 5 bases and J shed 8 bases, with 18 bases lying between them. CDR3 length: 14 residues. CDR3 nucleotide sequence: TGTGCCAGCAGTCCCAGAGACGGGGTAGGAGGCTACACCTTC. Translation gives CASSPRDGVGGYTF.

The chain combines TRBV28 with TRBJ1-5; D is perhaps TRBD1 (6 bases). The CDR3 loop spans 16 amino acids. V lost 6 bases and J 3 bases, leaving 18 bases between the germline ends. Germline assignment: CDR1 MDHEN and CDR2 SYDVKM. CDR3 in DNA: TGTGCCAGCAGGGGGGCGGATGGACAATTCAATCAGCCCCAGCATTTT. It encodes CASRGADGQFNQPQHF.

Remarks on this clone: The germline gene is not matched at one end of the junction; a read error may be the cause. The chain links TRBV19 to TRBJ1-6, with 12 bases identical to TRBD1. Germline V gives CDR1 LNHDA, CDR2 SQIVND (reference sequence). The CDR3 is made up of 11 amino acids. The CDR3 coding sequence is TGTGCCACGGGACAGGGGGCGAGATTCCGCTTT. Amino acid sequence: CATGQGARFRF.

The chain uses TRBV3-1 (or the pseudogene TRBV3-2) and TRBJ1-3; D is unclear. This CDR3 spans 15 amino acids. Germline V gene data show CDR1 as LGHDT and CDR2 as YNNKEL (reference sequence). The V end was cut by 4 bases, the J end by 0 bases, with 10 bases between. The CDR3 loop is CASSPRGSSGNTIYF. Written as DNA, the CDR3 is TGTGCCAGCAGCCCTCGTGGGAGCTCTGGAAACACCATATATTTT.

This chain joins TRBV11-2 and TRBJ1-2; tentatively, D is TRBD1 (5 bases). CDR3 length: 14 amino acids. Germline V lookup: CDR1 SGHAT, CDR2 FQNNGV. V shed 4 bases and J shed 5 bases, with 14 bases lying between them. In DNA, the CDR3 is TGTGCCAGCAGCTGGGGAGGGGCGGGATATGGCTACACCTTC. It yields the protein CASSWGGAGYGYTF.

This rearrangement joins TRBV7-8 to TRBJ1-5; TRBD1 matches 9 bases. Per the germline V gene, CDR1 is SGHVS and CDR2 is FQNEAQ. This CDR3 region has 19 residues. The V and J ends lost 5 bases and 0 bases, in that order; junction bases with no gene match: 14. CDR3 DNA sequence: TGTGCCAGCAGCCCGACCTGGACAGGGGAGGATCGTAGCAATCAGCCCCAGCATTTT. Translation gives CASSPTWTGEDRSNQPQHF.

The V gene is TRBV18, the J gene TRBJ2-7; 7 nucleotides line up with TRBD1. Unmatched junction bases numbered 4, after V lost 3 bases and J lost 5 bases. The CDR3 totals 13 residues. Germline V gives CDR1 KGHSH, CDR2 LQKENI. The CDR3 nucleotides are TGTGCCAGCTCACCGCGAACAGGGGACGAGCAGTACGTC. Translating it yields CASSPRTGDEQYV.

Concerning this clone itself: The same CDR3 also results from other DNA sequences found in this sample. The rearrangement joins TRBV19 to TRBJ1-2; TRBD1 agrees at 8 bases. Germline V gene sequence: CDR1 LNHDA, CDR2 SQIVND (reference sequence). V dropped 4 bases and J dropped 8; count of bases not matched to a gene: 9. CDR3 length equals 14 residues. The CDR3 spells CASSTRDRGQGYTF. Here the CDR3 DNA reads TGTGCCAGTAGTACCCGTGACAGGGGTCAGGGCTACACCTTC.

This chain links TRBV6-5 with TRBJ1-5, with 7 bases that match TRBD1. This CDR3 comprises 15 residues. Germline assignment: CDR1 MNHEY and CDR2 SVGAGI. Trimming cost V 8 bases and J 4 bases; bases outside gene matches: 11. As DNA, the CDR3 is TGTGCCAGCCTCCGGGACAGAGTCTTTAATCAGCCCCAGCATTTT. It encodes CASLRDRVFNQPQHF.

This clone was detected a few times. The rearrangement links TRBV19 to TRBJ1-2; 7 positions match TRBD1. The V segment lost 5 bases and the J segment 5 bases; nucleotides outside the gene matches: 14. Germline CDR1 is LNHDA and CDR2 is SQIVND (reference sequence). This CDR3 comprises 16 residues. In DNA form, the CDR3 reads TGTGCCAGTAGTCCATATTCCGGACAGGCCGTATATGGCTACACCTTC. The encoded protein is CASSPYSGQAVYGYTF.

The chain joins TRBV28 to TRBJ1-2; possible D gene TRBD1, 5 bases. Germline CDR1 is MDHEN and CDR2 is SYDVKM. The CDR3 totals 16 residues. Trimming stripped 7 bases from V and 1 base from J, with 19 bases between. The DNA for the CDR3 is TGTGCCAGCATCACCGTGGGGGGAGCGGGTAACTATGGCTACACCTTC. Its protein product is CASITVGGAGNYGYTF.

The chain joins TRBV11-3 to TRBJ2-3; D perhaps matches TRBD2 (6 bases). Germline values: CDR1 SGHNT, CDR2 YENEEA. Trimming left V 1 base short and J 5 bases short, with 10 bases between. This CDR3 has 14 amino acids. CDR3 amino acids: CASSLGGKRDTQYF. The CDR3 DNA follows: TGTGCCAGCAGCTTAGGCGGGAAGCGAGATACGCAGTATTTT.

This chain links TRBV11-2 with TRBJ2-3; D gene unclear. This CDR3 is 15 amino acids long. The V and J ends lost 5 bases and 3 bases respectively, with 15 bases between them. CDR1 SGHAT and CDR2 FQNNGV come from the germline V gene. Written as DNA, the CDR3 is TGTGCCAGCAGCAAGACCCTCGCGAGGACAGATACGCAGTATTTT. Translation: CASSKTLARTDTQYF.

J is TRBJ2-7 and V is TRBV4-1, with D perhaps TRBD1 (7 bases). Germline CDR1 and CDR2: MGHRA and YSYEKL. The V end lost 0 bases, the J end lost 3 bases, and 15 bases lay between the germline ends. CDR3 length: 16 amino acids. CDR3 sequence reads: CASSQDRRAGGYEQYF. The DNA of the CDR3 is TGCGCCAGCAGCCAAGATCGGAGGGCAGGGGGCTACGAGCAGTACTTC.

The table lists this clone with a count of one. The DNA of the CDR3 is TGTGCCAGCAGCTTATTAGGGACTAAAAGCACAGATACGCAGTATTTT. Translated: CASSLLGTKSTDTQYF. The J gene is TRBJ2-3, the V gene TRBV11-2; 7 bases align to TRBD2. CDR1 and CDR2 from the germline V gene are SGHAT and FQNNGV. This CDR3 comprises 16 residues. The trim removed 2 bases at V and 0 bases at J, leaving 5 bases unmatched.

V usage is TRBV5-5 and J usage is TRBJ2-1, with 11 bases lining up with TRBD2. Losses at the gene ends were 4 bases for V and 6 bases for J; bases not matched to a gene: 15. The CDR3 has 18 residues. Germline values: CDR1 SGHKS, CDR2 YYEKEE (reference sequence). CDR3 nucleotides: TGTGCCAGCAGCCGGGAATCAACTAGCGGGAGTCGGCCCAATGAGCAGTTCTTC. Protein sequence: CASSRESTSGSRPNEQFF.

In this sample, this clone turned up once. J is TRBJ2-1 and V is TRBV7-2, with 9 nucleotides matching TRBD2. The CDR3 sequence is 16 residues long. Germline-derived CDR1 and CDR2 are SGHTA and FQGNSA. J lost 2 bases, V lost 5 bases, and 7 bases had no gene match. The CDR3 protein is CASSPRGGTTYNEQFF. CDR3 nucleotide sequence: TGTGCCAGCAGCCCGCGGGGGGGGACTACCTACAATGAGCAGTTCTTC.

This chain links TRBV7-3 with TRBJ2-6, with D unclear. V dropped 2 bases and J dropped 4 bases, with 12 bases sitting between them. The CDR3 loop spans 16 amino acids. Germline CDR1 and CDR2: SGHTA and FQGTGA. CDR3 sequence: CASSLRPGSGANVLTF. DNA of the CDR3: TGTGCCAGCAGCTTACGCCCAGGTTCAGGGGCCAACGTCCTGACTTTC.

This CDR3 reads CATSRDEGLAFDIQYF. The CDR3 DNA is TGTGCCACCAGCAGAGATGAGGGACTAGCTTTCGACATTCAGTACTTC. The chain recombines TRBV15 with TRBJ2-4; 9 bases match TRBD2. V was pared by 0 bases and J by 8 bases, with 8 bases of the junction left unmatched. The germline V gene has CDR1 LNHNV and CDR2 YYDKDF (reference sequence). The CDR3 is 16 residues long.

The J gene is TRBJ2-5, the V gene TRBV18; TRBD2 might be the D (5 bases). CDR3 length equals 13 residues. Germline CDR1 is KGHSH and CDR2 is LQKENI. Trimming left V 5 bases short and J 1 base short, with 8 bases between. In nucleotides, the CDR3 is TGTGCCAGCTCATCCGGGATCCAAGAGACCCAGTACTTC. Its protein product is CASSSGIQETQYF.